Below are 24 T cell receptor beta chains sequenced from a single sample in a study of shared clonotypes between healthy human individuals (dated by TCRdb to 2018 to 2020). The protocol used for the library was the immunoSEQ multiplex PCR assay. Entries here come from immuneACCESS through TCRdb and include only in-frame sequences with V and J called. Some clones fail to appear in such tables; in the studies checked, an unresolved V gene covers under half of the shortfall, and the cause of the remainder is unknown. The sample records 950,000 to 1,100,000 clones, 60% to 80% of which are singletons. The top ten clones comprise approximately 1.5% of the sample. Sequencing was performed on memory CD4+ T cells sorted from blood. The cell subset or site label corresponds to: CD45RA-negative fraction. These receptors were collected from a man between 18 and 29 years old in good health.

The V call is TRBV7-2, the J call TRBJ1-2, with a weak D call TRBD1 (5 bases). The V gene lost 4 bases and the J gene lost 5 bases, with 14 bases spanning the gap. The CDR3 has 14 amino acids. CDR1 and CDR2 from the germline V gene are SGHTA and FQGNSA. CDR3: CASSSVGGVYGYTF. The CDR3 DNA follows: TGTGCCAGCAGCTCCGTCGGGGGAGTTTATGGCTACACCTTC.

This clone was seen only once. The CDR3 DNA is TGTGCCAGCAGTCGAGCTAGGCAAGAGACCCAGTACTTC. Protein product: CASSRARQETQYF. This chain links TRBV2 with TRBJ2-5, with D unresolved. This CDR3 spans 13 amino acids. Germline lookup yields CDR1 SNHLY and CDR2 FYNNEI. Trimming took 5 bases from V and 2 from J, leaving 9 bases between them.

The rearrangement links TRBV18 to TRBJ2-2; unclear D gene. The CDR3 extends over 14 amino acids. Between the trimmed V and J ends, which lost 2 bases and 4 bases, there was a span of 8 bases. The germline CDR1 and CDR2 sequences are KGHSH and LQKENI. CDR3 amino acids: CASSPTASTGELFF. CDR3 DNA: TGTGCCAGCTCACCAACAGCGAGCACCGGGGAGCTGTTTTTT.

The chain couples TRBV7-9 to TRBJ1-5; D ambiguous. Germline V gene lookup returns CDR1 SEHNR and CDR2 FQNEAQ (reference sequence). The CDR3 length is 12 residues. Trimming removed 4 bases at V and 3 bases at J, with 4 bases between. Here the CDR3 DNA reads TGTGCCAGCAGCTCCAACAATCAGCCCCAGCATTTT. It translates to CASSSNNQPQHF.

Concerning this clone itself: Other DNA variants within this sample encode the same CDR3. This chain connects TRBV5-1 to TRBJ2-3; D may be TRBD1 (5 bases). V was trimmed by 0 bases and J by 4 bases, leaving 9 bases between them. This CDR3 contains 14 residues. Germline V gives CDR1 SGHRS, CDR2 YFSETQ. CDR3 bases: TGCGCCAGCAGCTTGGGGACACCTTCAGATACGCAGTATTTT. As protein: CASSLGTPSDTQYF.

J is TRBJ1-1 and V is TRBV27; possible D gene TRBD1, 5 bases. V lost 6 bases to trimming and J lost 5 bases, with 13 bases between them. Germline CDR1 MNHEY, CDR2 SMNVEV (reference sequence). The length of the CDR3 is 13 residues. This CDR3 reads CASRLTGGTEAFF. The CDR3 DNA reads as TGTGCCAGCAGACTAACAGGCGGTACTGAAGCTTTCTTT.

The chain recombines TRBV13 with TRBJ1-1; tentatively, D is TRBD1 (6 bases). This CDR3 region has 15 residues. The germline V gene has CDR1 PRHDT and CDR2 FYEKMQ (reference sequence). V was trimmed by 5 bases and J by 1 base, leaving 14 bases between them. CDR3 region: CASSPTGGRNTEAFF. In nucleotides, the CDR3 is TGTGCCAGCAGCCCTACGGGGGGGCGGAACACTGAAGCTTTCTTT.

The gene calls are TRBV7-2 and TRBJ2-5, with 12 bases aligning to TRBD1. CDR1 and CDR2 from the germline V gene are SGHTA and FQGNSA. The CDR3 totals 15 residues. V trimming: 4 bases; J trimming: 5 bases; junction bases outside the gene matches: 5. The CDR3 sequence: CASSSGTGGRETQYF. The CDR3 DNA reads TGTGCCAGCAGCTCCGGGACAGGGGGCCGGGAGACCCAGTACTTC.

This clone showed up just a few times. The chain is built from TRBV6-6 and TRBJ1-5; weak D call: TRBD1 (5 bases). Germline V gene sequence: CDR1 MNHNY, CDR2 SVGAGI (reference sequence). CDR3 length: 14 residues. V was shortened by 7 bases and J by 0 bases, with 10 bases between the two germline ends. The CDR3 DNA is TGTGCCAGCACGACAGCGTATAGCAATCAGCCCCAGCATTTT. It codes for CASTTAYSNQPQHF.

The rearrangement joins TRBV12-5 to TRBJ2-5; 9 bases align to TRBD1. CDR3 size: 14 residues. CDR1 and CDR2 (germline): LGHNT, FRNRAP. J gave up 5 bases and V 7 bases, and 8 bases lay outside the gene matches. In nucleotides, the CDR3 is TGTGCTAGTGTTTGGACAGGGGAGACGGAGACCCAGTACTTC. The encoded protein is CASVWTGETETQYF. The full variable domain, rest sourced from reference TRBV12-5 and TRBJ2-5, is DARVTQTPRHKVTEMGQEVTMRCQPILGHNTVFWYRQTMMQGLELLAYFRNRAPLDDSGMPKDRFSAEMPDATLATLKIQPSEPRDSAVYFCASVWTGETETQYFGPGTRLLVL.

About this clone itself: Distinct nucleotide sequences in the sample also encode this CDR3. V gene TRBV30 combines with J gene TRBJ2-5, with D unclear. CDR1 and CDR2 from the germline V gene are GTSNPN and SVGIG (reference sequence). V was pared by 4 bases and J by 3 bases, with 6 bases between. The CDR3 sequence is 11 residues long. CDR3 in amino acids: CAWKSEETQYF. In DNA, the CDR3 is TGTGCCTGGAAATCCGAAGAGACCCAGTACTTC.

The chain employs TRBV12-1 and TRBJ2-7; no check of the table's D call, TRBD2, against the DNA was made. TRBV12-1 is described as a pseudogene. The CDR3 totals 16 residues. The CDR3: CASSPSTSAKTYEQYF. The CDR3 DNA reads TGTGCCAGCAGCCCGAGCACTAGCGCTAAAACCTACGAGCAGTACTTC.

This clone was counted once. This chain joins TRBV10-3 and TRBJ2-7; 8 positions agree with TRBD2. CDR1 and CDR2 (germline): ENHRY, SYGVKD. There are 12 residues in the CDR3. With 4 bases clipped from V and 6 bases from J, the junction kept 2 bases outside the gene matches. CDR3 residues: CAISGGLVEQYF. The CDR3 DNA sequence: TGTGCCATCAGTGGGGGACTAGTCGAGCAGTACTTC.

The chain has TRBV10-3 and TRBJ1-4, with TRBD1 as a possible D gene (5 bases). Germline V gene data show CDR1 as ENHRY and CDR2 as SYGVKD. The CDR3 covers 13 residues. The V end lost 2 bases, the J end lost 7 bases, and 8 bases lay between the germline ends. Written as DNA, the CDR3 is TGTGCCATCAGTGAGCGGGACGCTGAAAAACTGTTTTTT. Protein sequence: CAISERDAEKLFF.

The rearrangement joins TRBV5-1 to TRBJ2-5; 8 bases map to TRBD2. J was trimmed by 4 bases and V by 7 bases; bases with no gene match: 12. The CDR3 spans 15 residues. Germline-derived CDR1 and CDR2 are SGHRS and YFSETQ. The DNA for the CDR3 is TGCGCCAGCGGTTTGGGGAGCGGGGGCGGAGAGACCCAGTACTTC. It yields the protein CASGLGSGGGETQYF.

This chain uses TRBV10-2 with TRBJ1-2, with D possibly TRBD1 on 5 matching bases. V lost 0 bases and J lost 3, with 8 bases in between. CDR3 length: 14 residues. The V gene's germline CDR1 is WSHSY and CDR2 SAAADI. DNA of the CDR3: TGCGCCAGCAGTGAGTCGCGGGGCGACTATGGCTACACCTTC. Its protein is CASSESRGDYGYTF.

The chain combines TRBV6-1 with TRBJ1-6; 9 nucleotides agree with TRBD1. Germline CDR1 reads MNHNS; CDR2 reads SASEGT. This CDR3 comprises 16 residues. Unmatched junction bases numbered 6, after V lost 0 bases and J lost 9 bases. The CDR3 DNA reads TGTGCCAGCAGTGAAGCAGGGGACAGGGATGCTTCACCCCTCCACTTT. Translating gives CASSEAGDRDASPLHF.

The V call is TRBV6-6, the J call TRBJ2-7; D is unclear. Germline CDR1 and CDR2: MNHNY and SVGAGI (reference sequence). The V and J ends lost 6 bases and 7 bases respectively, with 19 bases between them. CDR3 length: 14 amino acids. The CDR3 DNA is TGTGCCAGCAGCTATGACGGGCTCCCGGTGGAGCAGTACTTC. Amino acids: CASSYDGLPVEQYF.

V is TRBV5-6 and J is TRBJ2-7, with a tentative D call TRBD1 (6 bases). The germline gives CDR1 SGHDT, CDR2 YYEEEE. The CDR3 contains 14 residues. Trimming took off 2 bases at V and 3 bases at J, with 12 bases between the two ends. The CDR3 sequence: CASSFLGHSYEQYF. The CDR3 DNA reads TGTGCCAGCAGCTTTTTGGGACACAGCTACGAGCAGTACTTC.

The genes are TRBV5-1 and TRBJ2-7; 8 bases are a match to TRBD2. The CDR3 covers 16 residues. Per the germline V gene, CDR1 is SGHRS and CDR2 is YFSETQ. The V gene end was trimmed by 0 bases and the J gene end by 0 bases; junction bases not matched to a gene: 5. CDR3 in DNA: TGCGCCAGCAGCTTGGAACCGACTAGCGTCTCCTACGAGCAGTACTTC. The encoded protein is CASSLEPTSVSYEQYF.

The J gene is TRBJ2-2, the V gene TRBV11-2, with D possibly matching TRBD2 (6 bases). V lost 6 bases and J 0 bases, leaving 14 bases between the germline ends. Per germline, CDR1 SGHAT and CDR2 FQNNGV. The CDR3 extends over 16 amino acids. The CDR3: CASSRTGTSNTGELFF. The CDR3, as DNA: TGTGCCAGCAGTCGAACCGGGACTTCGAACACCGGGGAGCTGTTTTTT.

This clone showed up just a few times. The rearrangement joins TRBV10-2 to TRBJ2-1, with TRBD2 as a possible D gene (6 bases). The V end was cut by 0 bases, the J end by 4 bases, with 22 bases between. The germline gives CDR1 WSHSY, CDR2 SAAADI. The CDR3 extends over 19 amino acids. The CDR3, as DNA: TGCGCCAGCAGTGAGTCCCCCACCTTCTCGAGCGGGCCATACAATGAGCAGTTCTTC. Its protein is CASSESPTFSSGPYNEQFF.

V and J are TRBV18 and TRBJ1-4, with TRBD1 identical over 11 bases. The CDR3 is 16 residues long. The junction had 14 bases not matched to a gene; V was cut back by 6 bases and J by 11 bases. Germline CDR1 KGHSH, CDR2 LQKENI. For the CDR3, the DNA is TGTGCCAGCTCCCCCGGGACAGGGGGTTTGGAACGGAAACTGTTTTTT. This encodes CASSPGTGGLERKLFF.

The chain combines TRBV4-3 with TRBJ1-2; the match to TRBD1 covers 7 bases. The trim removed 3 bases at V and 7 bases at J, leaving 5 bases unmatched. Germline values: CDR1 LGHNA, CDR2 YSLEER. The CDR3 loop spans 13 amino acids. The CDR3 protein is CASSQDRLSGYTF. Here the CDR3 DNA reads TGCGCCAGCAGCCAGGACAGGTTGTCTGGCTACACCTTC.